The 7 T cell receptor beta chains below were found in one sample sequenced in a study of HIV-infected patients and healthy controls. The repertoire came from unfractionated whole blood and reflected all unsorted peripheral T cells. Around 450 ng RNA was reverse transcribed with alpha and beta constant-region primers. Each of the alpha and beta chains got its own library through chain-specific third strand synthesis with indices. TCRdb analysed the 5' RACE reads with MiXCR anew, one entry per CDR3 protein. The profile covers approximately 25,000 distinct CDR3 sequences, with approximately 7.7% appearing a single time and under 5% taken by the ten largest. Sample: blood. These receptors came from an adult in good health.

This clonotype has ten or more counts. The chain joins TRBV7-9 to TRBJ1-2, with D possibly being TRBD1 (5 bases). CDR1 is SEHNR, CDR2 FQNEAQ, per germline (reference sequence). The CDR3 length is 12 residues. Trimming cost V 4 bases and J 6 bases, with 9 bases left between them. The CDR3 DNA reads TGTGCCAGCAGCTCGACAGTAAATGGCTACACCTTC. It specifies CASSSTVNGYTF.

At least ten counts were recorded for this clonotype. The V and J genes are TRBV3-1 and TRBJ2-7; the D gene is possibly TRBD2 (6 bases). The V end was cut by 3 bases, the J end by 7 bases, with 10 bases between. The germline gives CDR1 LGHDT, CDR2 YNNKEL (reference sequence). The CDR3 loop spans 12 amino acids. The CDR3 DNA reads TGTGCCAGCAGCCACAACGCGGGGGAGCAGTACTTC. It encodes CASSHNAGEQYF.

In its sample, this clonotype was seen many times. V and J are TRBV7-2 and TRBJ1-1; 7 nucleotides match TRBD1. Losses at the gene ends were 5 bases for V and 6 bases for J; bases not matched to a gene: 6. This CDR3 has 13 residues. CDR1 SGHTA and CDR2 FQGNSA come from the germline V gene. This CDR3 is CASSRQGLAEAFF. The CDR3 DNA is TGTGCCAGCAGCCGACAGGGTTTGGCTGAAGCTTTCTTT.

The chain links TRBV5-6 to TRBJ1-5; possibly TRBD1 for D (5 bases). V lost 4 bases, J lost 6 bases, and 17 bases lay in between. The germline V gene encodes CDR1 SGHDT and CDR2 YYEEEE. The CDR3 consists of 15 residues. The CDR3 bases are TGTGCCAGCAGCCCGGGCGGGGTGAGGGGTCAGCCCCAGCATTTT. This sequence encodes CASSPGGVRGQPQHF.

This clonotype was counted ten times or more. The chain recombines TRBV14 with TRBJ2-3, with TRBD2 as a possible D gene (5 bases). The V and J ends lost 9 bases and 2 bases respectively, with 12 bases between them. CDR1 is SGHDN and CDR2 is FVKESK in the germline V gene. The CDR3 contains 13 residues. For the CDR3, the DNA is TGTGCCAGTAACAACGACTACACAGATACGCAGTATTTT. Encoded protein: CASNNDYTDTQYF.

Many counts were recorded for this clonotype. The V gene is TRBV19, the J gene TRBJ2-7; D uncertain. V lost 5 bases and J lost 1, with 15 bases in between. CDR1 is LNHDA, CDR2 SQIVND, per germline (reference sequence). The CDR3 is 15 residues long. Here the CDR3 DNA reads TGTGCCAGTAGTCTGTTCGTCGGCTTATCCTACGAGCAGTACTTC. Translating gives CASSLFVGLSYEQYF.

In this sample, this clonotype turned up many times. CDR3 DNA: TGTGCCAGCAGCCAAGGCTTTGGCAGGGAGTTCTTC. Translating it yields CASSQGFGREFF. The J gene is TRBJ2-1, the V gene TRBV14; D is perhaps TRBD1 (5 bases). Germline V gene lookup returns CDR1 SGHDN and CDR2 FVKESK. The V gene lost 1 base and the J gene lost 14 bases, with 12 bases spanning the gap. This CDR3 region has 12 residues.